This entry is about one T cell receptor beta chain. This sample was taken from a study of blood T cell repertoires in COVID-19. Study summary: The United States, Italy and Spain supplied acute and convalescent COVID-19 samples. PBMCs, B-cell-depleted T cells, or T cells were the source of the cDNA or gDNA that made up the material.

All enrollees were about 18 to 95 years old and from about 25 US areas. Here immunoSEQ multiplex PCR was the method, and the copy in TCRdb shows in-frame clones only, minus some. The data contain roughly 300,000 clones, nearly 90% of them singletons. The sequenced sample consisted of PBMCs or T cells enriched from blood (not recorded which). The receptor was derived from a woman in her 30s who had recovered from COVID-19.

The CDR3 here is CASSHRFVGNTIYF. CDR3 DNA sequence: TGCGCCAGCAGCCATAGATTCGTTGGAAACACCATATATTTT. This chain links TRBV4-1 with TRBJ1-3; no definite D call. Germline lookup yields CDR1 MGHRA and CDR2 YSYEKL. The CDR3 is made up of 14 amino acids. Trimming shortened V by 3 bases and J by 3 bases, and 9 bases separated the two germline ends.